This T cell receptor (beta chain) originates from a study of shared clonotypes between healthy human individuals. In the study overall: Each donor's CD8 memory used one plate, CD8 naive two, each CD4 subset three. Study results and caveats: Across four donors, naive CD4 shared roughly 5.2%, naive CD8 about 3.2%, memory CD4 roughly 2.2%, memory CD8 about 0.4%. Estimated richness was generally greater in naive than memory subsets.

Germline CDR1 is SGHRS and CDR2 is YFSETQ. Trimming removed 4 bases from V and 1 base from J, with 9 bases in between. CDR3 length: 14 residues. In the sorted-subset replicate PCRs, approximately 200 ng DNA, 30,000 or so T cell genomes, was used. TCRdb's copy holds only in-frame clones and misses some; the assay was immunoSEQ multiplex PCR. Seen here are roughly 2.4 million clones, nearly 97% observed once, and the top ten hold over 0.1%. Points on this clone: Its antigen is not known. This same CDR3 is encoded by further DNA sequences in the sample.

The sequence was obtained from a man aged 18 to 35 in good health. The chain employs TRBV5-1 and TRBJ2-1, with no clear D. Sequenced input: naive CD4+ T cells sorted from blood. Indicated subset: CD45RA+ positively selected. In nucleotides, the CDR3 is TGCGCCAGCAGCCCGGGCCTATCCTACAATGAGCAGTTCTTC. Protein product: CASSPGLSYNEQFF.